Below, 23 T cell receptor beta chains from the same sample are listed, as sequenced in a study of T cell responses to AZD1222 COVID-19 vaccine. TCRdb's copy holds only in-frame clones and misses some; the assay was immunoSEQ multiplex PCR. The data contain 75,000 to 85,000 clones, roughly 90% of them singletons. This specimen was peripheral blood, taken on day 0 of AZD1222 vaccination. The receptors stem from an adult in good health.

The rearrangement joins TRBV7-2 to TRBJ2-1; 7 positions match TRBD2. J gave up 8 bases and V 3 bases, and 4 bases lay outside the gene matches. CDR1 SGHTA and CDR2 FQGNSA come from the germline V gene. This CDR3 contains 13 residues. The CDR3 nucleotides read TGTGCCAGCAGCTTGAGCGGGAAGGATGAGCAGTTCTTC. As protein: CASSLSGKDEQFF.

This clone was counted between two and nine times. V usage is TRBV5-8 and J usage is TRBJ2-3; 14 bases fit TRBD2. From germline, CDR1 is SGHTS and CDR2 YDEGEE. The CDR3 spans 16 residues. V lost 5 bases to trimming and J lost 3 bases; unmatched junction nucleotides: 5. The CDR3 nucleotides read TGTGCCAGCAGGCCGGGACTAGCGGGAGCTACAGATACGCAGTATTTT. It codes for CASRPGLAGATDTQYF. The complete variable domain, with remaining parts taken from reference TRBV5-8 and TRBJ2-3, reads EAGVTQSPTHLIKTRGQQATLRCSPISGHTSVYWYQQALGLGLQFLLWYDEGEERNRGNFPPRFSGRQFPNYSSELNVNALELEDSALYLCASRPGLAGATDTQYFGPGTRLTVL.

This clone has a handful of counts. The chain has TRBV28 and TRBJ1-1, with 8 bases lining up with TRBD1. The CDR3 has 15 residues. V shed 6 bases, J shed 7 bases, and the junction held 13 bases outside the gene matches. The V gene's germline CDR1 is MDHEN and CDR2 SYDVKM. CDR3 DNA: TGTGCCAGCAGGCTTCTGACAGGGGTTCTAAATGAAGCTTTCTTT. Protein: CASRLLTGVLNEAFF.

The V and J genes are TRBV29-1 and TRBJ2-1; D is possibly TRBD1 or TRBD2 (5 bases each). Germline V gene sequence: CDR1 SQVTM, CDR2 ANQGSEA. V gave up 3 bases and J gave up 7 bases, with 13 bases separating them. The CDR3 has 13 residues. CDR3 DNA sequence: TGCAGCGTTGAGGGACGAGCCAAAAATGAGCAGTTCTTC. It specifies CSVEGRAKNEQFF.

This chain links TRBV4-1 with TRBJ1-1; 11 bases agree with TRBD1. Germline CDR1 MGHRA, CDR2 YSYEKL. This CDR3 has 15 residues. Unmatched junction bases numbered 4, after V lost 3 bases and J lost 4 bases. CDR3: CASSQDRGPGTEAFF. CDR3 DNA sequence: TGCGCCAGCAGCCAGGACAGGGGGCCGGGCACTGAAGCTTTCTTT.

V gene TRBV5-1 combines with J gene TRBJ2-1; 7 positions match TRBD1. Trimming took 4 bases from V and 4 from J; bases not matched to a gene: 8. This CDR3 is built from 15 residues. Germline V gives CDR1 SGHRS, CDR2 YFSETQ. CDR3 bases: TGCGCCAGCAGCCCTCAGGGGGAGAGTTACAATGAGCAGTTCTTC. Encoded protein: CASSPQGESYNEQFF.

The V call is TRBV5-4, the J call TRBJ1-4; the D gene is possibly TRBD1 (5 bases). Germline CDR1 is SGHNT and CDR2 is YYREEE (reference sequence). V dropped 1 base and J dropped 8 bases, with 12 bases sitting between them. This CDR3 contains 14 residues. DNA of the CDR3: TGTGCCAGCAGCTTGCGAGGGGTAGAGGAAAAACTGTTTTTT. Amino acid sequence: CASSLRGVEEKLFF.

This chain joins TRBV9 and TRBJ1-1, with D uncertain. Germline V gene data show CDR1 as SGDLS and CDR2 as YYNGEE. The V gene lost 0 bases and the J gene lost 1 base, with 7 bases spanning the gap. The CDR3 consists of 14 residues. CDR3 region: CASSVGDENTEAFF. CDR3 coding DNA: TGTGCCAGCAGCGTAGGGGATGAGAACACTGAAGCTTTCTTT. Combining the CDR3 with reference TRBV9 and TRBJ1-1 gives the whole variable domain DSGVTQTPKHLITATGQRVTLRCSPRSGDLSVYWYQQSLDQGLQFLIQYYNGEERAKGNILERFSAQQFPDLHSELNLSSLELGDSALYFCASSVGDENTEAFFGQGTRLTVV.

The table lists this clone with a few counts. The rearrangement uses TRBV25-1 and TRBJ2-2; D remains ambiguous. Trimming removed 6 bases at V and 4 bases at J, with 9 bases between. From germline, CDR1 is MGHDK and CDR2 SYGVNS. The CDR3 contains 13 residues. The CDR3 coding sequence is TGTGCCAGCAGCTACACTGTCACCGGGGAGCTGTTTTTT. Translation gives CASSYTVTGELFF.

V gene TRBV30 combines with J gene TRBJ1-3; TRBD1 matches at 9 bases. The CDR3 extends over 17 amino acids. J lost 1 base, V lost 3 bases, and 10 bases had no gene match. Germline V lookup: CDR1 GTSNPN, CDR2 SVGIG (reference sequence). This CDR3 reads CAWRDPGQGPSGNTIYF. For the CDR3, the DNA is TGTGCCTGGAGAGATCCGGGACAGGGTCCTTCTGGAAACACCATATATTTT. Complete variable domain (other parts from reference TRBV30 and TRBJ1-3): SQTIHQWPATLVQPVGSPLSLECTVEGTSNPNLYWYRQAAGRGLQLLFYSVGIGQISSEVPQNLSASRPQDRQFILSSKKLLLSDSGFYLCAWRDPGQGPSGNTIYFGEGSWLTVV.

The chain uses TRBV7-2 and TRBJ1-5, with no clear D. Trimming took 4 bases from V and 4 from J, leaving 14 bases between them. Germline V gene sequence: CDR1 SGHTA, CDR2 FQGNSA. The CDR3 length is 15 residues. DNA of the CDR3: TGTGCCAGCAGCTCTCAATCAGTCCCGAATCAGCCCCAGCATTTT. Translation gives CASSSQSVPNQPQHF.

The chain has TRBV7-9 and TRBJ1-2, with 8 bases fitting TRBD1. Trimming cost V 5 bases and J 8 bases; bases outside gene matches: 10. Germline V gene sequence: CDR1 SEHNR, CDR2 FQNEAQ (reference sequence). This CDR3 spans 14 amino acids. The CDR3 nucleotides are TGTGCCAGCAGCCCCCGGACAGGGTTCGGAGGCTACACCTTC. Its translation: CASSPRTGFGGYTF.

CDR3 amino acids: CASSIPSGREDTQYF. As DNA, the CDR3 is TGTGCCAGTAGTATCCCCAGCGGGAGGGAAGATACGCAGTATTTT. The chain uses TRBV19 and TRBJ2-3; 10 bases match TRBD2. In germline, CDR1 is LNHDA, CDR2 SQIVND (reference sequence). CDR3 size: 15 residues. V shed 3 bases, J shed 5 bases, and the junction held 5 bases outside the gene matches.

DNA of the CDR3: TGCGCCAGCAGCGGGGACAGCGGGATCTCACCCCTCCACTTT. Protein: CASSGDSGISPLHF. This chain links TRBV5-1 with TRBJ1-6, with 7 bases matching TRBD1. After removal of 4 bases from V and 10 bases from J, the junction contained 8 bases not matched to a gene. Per germline, CDR1 SGHRS and CDR2 YFSETQ. This CDR3 spans 14 amino acids.

V and J are TRBV9 and TRBJ1-2, with unresolved D. Trimming removed 5 bases from V and 8 bases from J, with 13 bases in between. Germline CDR1 SGDLS, CDR2 YYNGEE. This CDR3 contains 12 residues. CDR3 protein: CASSGGIWGYTF. The CDR3 nucleotides read TGTGCCAGCAGTGGAGGCATTTGGGGCTACACCTTC.

This clone has a handful of counts. This chain links TRBV6-6 with TRBJ1-5; 7 bases match TRBD1. Unmatched junction bases numbered 9, after V lost 6 bases and J lost 1 base. The germline gives CDR1 MNHNY, CDR2 SVGAGI (reference sequence). The CDR3 length is 16 residues. The CDR3 loop is CASSFNRGRSNQPQHF. The CDR3 DNA follows: TGTGCCAGCAGCTTTAACAGGGGTAGAAGCAATCAGCCCCAGCATTTT.

CDR3: CASSLRGGALAKNIQYF. CDR3 DNA: TGTGCCAGTAGCCTGAGAGGGGGGGCGCTTGCCAAAAACATTCAGTACTTC. V is TRBV19 and J is TRBJ2-4; D is possibly TRBD2 (7 bases). Germline V lookup: CDR1 LNHDA, CDR2 SQIVND (reference sequence). V shed 6 bases and J shed 1 base, with 19 bases lying between them. The CDR3 covers 17 residues.

The sample holds a few counts of this clone. The chain joins TRBV18 to TRBJ1-2; D gene uncertain. V lost 1 base and J 4 bases, leaving 10 bases between the germline ends. The CDR3 spans 14 residues. Germline CDR1 reads KGHSH; CDR2 reads LQKENI. The CDR3, as DNA: TGTGCCAGCTCACCACGGGCAAGCCCCTATGGCTACACCTTC. It specifies CASSPRASPYGYTF.

J is TRBJ1-6 and V is TRBV19; no clear D. This CDR3 is built from 14 residues. V was clipped by 2 bases and J by 5 bases, with 7 bases between them. From germline, CDR1 is LNHDA and CDR2 SQIVND (reference sequence). CDR3 sequence reads: CASSISPHNSPLHF. The CDR3 coding sequence is TGTGCCAGTAGTATATCCCCTCATAATTCACCCCTCCACTTT.

The chain has TRBV2 and TRBJ2-4, with a possible D match to TRBD2 (7 bases). Trimming shortened V by 8 bases and J by 8 bases, and 22 bases separated the two germline ends. Germline lookup yields CDR1 SNHLY and CDR2 FYNNEI. This CDR3 has 15 residues. CDR3 region: CASLPSGRGGDIQYF. The CDR3 bases are TGTGCCAGCCTACCTAGCGGCAGGGGAGGTGACATTCAGTACTTC.

On this clone itself: One end of the junction is discordant with germline, which a read error may explain. This chain connects TRBV7-3 to TRBJ1-1; D is unclear. CDR1 and CDR2 from the germline V gene are SGHTA and FQGTGA. The CDR3 sequence is 16 residues long. In DNA form, the CDR3 reads TGTGCCAGCAGCCTAACCCCGTCCGGGAGAAACACTGAAGCTTTCTTT. Translation: CASSLTPSGRNTEAFF.

This sequence joins TRBV9 and TRBJ2-5, with a weak D call TRBD2 (6 bases). Trimming stripped 0 bases from V and 4 bases from J, with 10 bases between. This CDR3 has 14 amino acids. Germline lookup yields CDR1 SGDLS and CDR2 YYNGEE. In DNA form, the CDR3 reads TGTGCCAGCAGCGTAGGTGCTAGCGTAGAGACCCAGTACTTC. As protein: CASSVGASVETQYF. Drawing the rest from reference TRBV9 and TRBJ2-5, the complete variable domain is DSGVTQTPKHLITATGQRVTLRCSPRSGDLSVYWYQQSLDQGLQFLIQYYNGEERAKGNILERFSAQQFPDLHSELNLSSLELGDSALYFCASSVGASVETQYFGPGTRLLVL.

This sequence joins TRBV7-2 and TRBJ1-2, with 11 bases lining up with TRBD1. The CDR3 sequence is 14 residues long. Germline V CDR1 and CDR2: SGHTA, FQGNSA. V dropped 7 bases and J dropped 8; count of bases not matched to a gene: 9. DNA of the CDR3: TGTGCCAGCATGGAGGACAGGGGGCGGGGAGGCTACACCTTC. Translation: CASMEDRGRGGYTF.